This T cell receptor beta chain was sequenced in a study of early T cells in non-severe SARS-CoV-2 infection. Study at large: Chains stayed unpaired after sequencing of bulk RNA from unsorted whole blood.

Study observations and caveats: VDJdb matching favored anti-spike CD8 responses, missing private and CD4 specificities.

Attachment of unique molecular identifiers was made to individual cDNA molecules. TCRdb independently ran MiXCR on the 5' RACE reads; one entry per CDR3 protein. Of some 64,000 distinct CDR3 sequences listed, 10% to 13% are singletons. This clonotype has a count of ten or more. The target antigen is unknown. V was pared by 6 bases and J by 5 bases, with 19 bases between. Germline V gene lookup returns CDR1 MNHNS and CDR2 SASEGT. The CDR3 sequence is 15 residues long. This TCR was sampled from an adult who was a healthcare worker with PCR-confirmed SARS-CoV-2 infection or an uninfected control (not recorded which). J is TRBJ1-2 and V is TRBV6-1; D gene uncertain. Sequencing was performed on whole blood. CDR3 sequence (DNA): TGTGCCAGCAGCACCCTTTCCGGGCAAGGGTATGGCTACACCTTC. Amino acid sequence: CASSTLSGQGYGYTF.